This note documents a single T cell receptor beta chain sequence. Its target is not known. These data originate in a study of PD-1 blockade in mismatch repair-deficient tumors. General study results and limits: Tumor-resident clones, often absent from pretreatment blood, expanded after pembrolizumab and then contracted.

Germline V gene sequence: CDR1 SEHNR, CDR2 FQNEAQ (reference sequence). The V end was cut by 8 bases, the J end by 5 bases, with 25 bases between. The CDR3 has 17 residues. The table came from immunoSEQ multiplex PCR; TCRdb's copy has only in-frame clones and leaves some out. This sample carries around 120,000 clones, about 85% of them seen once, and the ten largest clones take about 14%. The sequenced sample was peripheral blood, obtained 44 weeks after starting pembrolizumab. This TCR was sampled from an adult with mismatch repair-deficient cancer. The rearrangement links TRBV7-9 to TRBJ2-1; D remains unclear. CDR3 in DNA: TGTGCCAGCTCCCGTGAGCGCTATATGACCCGGCACAATGAGCAGTTCTTC. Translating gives CASSRERYMTRHNEQFF.